This T cell receptor (beta chain) was recorded in a study of blood T cell repertoires in COVID-19. CDR1 is MNHEY, CDR2 SMNVEV, per germline (reference sequence). CDR3 length equals 19 residues. The V and J ends lost 3 bases and 5 bases, in that order; junction bases with no gene match: 16. Method: immunoSEQ multiplex PCR; TCRdb's copy keeps in-frame clones and lacks some. The sample lists a few hundred thousand clones; about 87% were seen once. This receptor was identified in a man aged 40-55 years in a cohort exposed to, infected with or recovered from COVID-19 (not recorded which). The chain joins TRBV27 to TRBJ1-6; TRBD1 aligns across 7 bases. Source material: PBMCs or T cells enriched from blood (not recorded which). The CDR3 sequence is CASSFVIRGQFSHNSPLHF. The CDR3 bases are TGTGCCAGCAGTTTCGTAATTAGGGGACAGTTTTCTCATAATTCACCCCTCCACTTT.